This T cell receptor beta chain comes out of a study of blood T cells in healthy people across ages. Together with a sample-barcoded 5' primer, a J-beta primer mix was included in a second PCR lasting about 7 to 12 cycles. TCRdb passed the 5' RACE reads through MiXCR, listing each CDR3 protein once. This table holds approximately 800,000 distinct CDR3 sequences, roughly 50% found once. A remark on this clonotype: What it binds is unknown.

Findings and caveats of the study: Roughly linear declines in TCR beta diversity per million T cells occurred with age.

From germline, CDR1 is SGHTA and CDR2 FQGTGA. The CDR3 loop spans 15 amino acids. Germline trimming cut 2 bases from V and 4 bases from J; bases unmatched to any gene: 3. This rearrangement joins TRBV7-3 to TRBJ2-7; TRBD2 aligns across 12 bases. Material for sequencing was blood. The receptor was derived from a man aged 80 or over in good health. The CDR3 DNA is TGTGCCAGCAGCTTATCTAGCGGGAGGGGGTACGAGCAGTACTTC. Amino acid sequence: CASSLSSGRGYEQYF.